This T cell receptor (beta chain) is drawn from a study of blood T cell repertoires in COVID-19. As for the study in general: The cDNA or gDNA used as material had been derived from T cells, B-cell-depleted T cells, or PBMCs.

Only a few counts were recorded for this clone. The CDR3 has 16 residues. The germline gives CDR1 LGHDT, CDR2 YNNKEL (reference sequence). V lost 2 bases, J lost 6 bases, and 14 bases lay in between. Measured with immunoSEQ multiplex PCR; TCRdb has only the in-frame clones, and not every one. This sample has some 700,000 clones; 80% to 90% occur once, and the top ten carry roughly 0.25%. Sample: peripheral blood. This TCR came from a woman between 18 and 30 years old with acute or convalescent COVID-19. This chain uses TRBV3-1 (or the pseudogene TRBV3-2) with TRBJ1-6, with a tentative D call TRBD1 (6 bases). The CDR3 DNA follows: TGTGCCAGCAGCCAAACACGGACAGCTCTTAATTCACCCCTCCACTTT. It translates to CASSQTRTALNSPLHF.